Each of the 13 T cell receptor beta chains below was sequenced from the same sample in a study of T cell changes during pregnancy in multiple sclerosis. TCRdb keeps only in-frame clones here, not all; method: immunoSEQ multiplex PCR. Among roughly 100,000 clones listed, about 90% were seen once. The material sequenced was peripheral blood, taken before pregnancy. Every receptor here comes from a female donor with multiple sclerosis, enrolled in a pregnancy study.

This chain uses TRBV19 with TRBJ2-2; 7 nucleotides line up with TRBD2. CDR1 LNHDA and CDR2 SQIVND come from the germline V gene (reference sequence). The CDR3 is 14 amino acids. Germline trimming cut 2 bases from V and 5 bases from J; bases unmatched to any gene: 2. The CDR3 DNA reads TGTGCCAGTAGTATAATCGGGGGGACCGGGGAGCTGTTTTTT. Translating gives CASSIIGGTGELFF.

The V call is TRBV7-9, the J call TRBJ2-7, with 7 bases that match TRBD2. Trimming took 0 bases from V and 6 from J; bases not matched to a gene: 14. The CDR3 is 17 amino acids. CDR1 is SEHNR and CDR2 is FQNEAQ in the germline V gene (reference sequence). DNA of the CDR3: TGTGCCAGCAGCTTAGCTAGACTAGCCGGTATGGCGGGCGAGCAGTACTTC. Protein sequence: CASSLARLAGMAGEQYF.

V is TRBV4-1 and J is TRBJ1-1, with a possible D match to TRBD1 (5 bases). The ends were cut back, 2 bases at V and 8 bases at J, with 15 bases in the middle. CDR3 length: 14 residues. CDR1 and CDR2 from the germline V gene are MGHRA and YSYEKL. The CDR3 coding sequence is TGCGCCAGCAGCCAAACAAGTTTCAGGGCGGAAGCTTTCTTT. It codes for CASSQTSFRAEAFF.

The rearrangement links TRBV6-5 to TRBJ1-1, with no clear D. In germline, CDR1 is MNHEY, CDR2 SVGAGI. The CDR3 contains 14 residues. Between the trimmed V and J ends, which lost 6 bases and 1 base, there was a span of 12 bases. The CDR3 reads CASSNLEGNTEAFF. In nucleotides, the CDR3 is TGTGCCAGCAGCAACCTAGAGGGGAACACTGAAGCTTTCTTT.

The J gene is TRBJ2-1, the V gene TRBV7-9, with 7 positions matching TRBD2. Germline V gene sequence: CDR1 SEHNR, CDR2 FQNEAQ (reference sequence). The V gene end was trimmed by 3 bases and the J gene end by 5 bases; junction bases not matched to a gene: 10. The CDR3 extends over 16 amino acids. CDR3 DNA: TGTGCCAGCAGCTTTGGGAGGGACTACCTAAACAATGAGCAGTTCTTC. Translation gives CASSFGRDYLNNEQFF.

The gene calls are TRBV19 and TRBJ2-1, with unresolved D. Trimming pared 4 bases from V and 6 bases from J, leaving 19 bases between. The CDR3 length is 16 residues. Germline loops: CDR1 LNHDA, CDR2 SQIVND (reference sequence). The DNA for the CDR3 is TGTGCCAGTAGTACCATACAGTCCCTTGGTGGCAATGAGCAGTTCTTC. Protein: CASSTIQSLGGNEQFF. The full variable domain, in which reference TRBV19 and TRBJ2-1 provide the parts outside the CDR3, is DGGITQSPKYLFRKEGQNVTLSCEQNLNHDAMYWYRQDPGQGLRLIYYSQIVNDFQKGDIAEGYSVSREKKESFPLTVTSAQKNPTAFYLCASSTIQSLGGNEQFFGPGTRLTVL.

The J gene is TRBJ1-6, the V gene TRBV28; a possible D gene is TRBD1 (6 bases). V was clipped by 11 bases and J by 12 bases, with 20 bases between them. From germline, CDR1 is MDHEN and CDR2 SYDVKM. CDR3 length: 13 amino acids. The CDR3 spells CASRTVIGGPLHF. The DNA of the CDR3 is TGTGCCTCAAGGACAGTTATTGGGGGACCCCTCCACTTT.

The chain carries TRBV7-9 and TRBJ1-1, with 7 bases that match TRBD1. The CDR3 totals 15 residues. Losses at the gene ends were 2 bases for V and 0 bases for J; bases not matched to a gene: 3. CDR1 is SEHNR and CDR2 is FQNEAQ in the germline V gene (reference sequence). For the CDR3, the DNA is TGTGCCAGCAGCTTACGACAGGGCGTGAACACTGAAGCTTTCTTT. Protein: CASSLRQGVNTEAFF.

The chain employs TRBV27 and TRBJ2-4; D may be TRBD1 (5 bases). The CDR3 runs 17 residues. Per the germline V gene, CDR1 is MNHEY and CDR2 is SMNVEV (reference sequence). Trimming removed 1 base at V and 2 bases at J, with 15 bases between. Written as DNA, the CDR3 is TGTGCCAGCAGTTTATATGGGCAGGGTGGTACCAAAAACATTCAGTACTTC. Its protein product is CASSLYGQGGTKNIQYF.

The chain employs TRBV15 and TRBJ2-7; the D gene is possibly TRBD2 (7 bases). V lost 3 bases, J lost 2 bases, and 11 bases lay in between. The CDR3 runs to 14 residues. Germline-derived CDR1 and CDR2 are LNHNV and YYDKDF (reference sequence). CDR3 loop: CATSRGGQPYEQYF. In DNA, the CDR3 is TGTGCCACCAGCAGGGGGGGGCAGCCCTACGAGCAGTACTTC.

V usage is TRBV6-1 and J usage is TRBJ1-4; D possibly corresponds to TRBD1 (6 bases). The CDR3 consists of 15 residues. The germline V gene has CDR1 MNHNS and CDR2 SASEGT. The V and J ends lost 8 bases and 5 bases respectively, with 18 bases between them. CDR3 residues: CASQFPGQGNEKLFF. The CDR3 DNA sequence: TGTGCCAGCCAATTCCCGGGACAAGGAAATGAAAAACTGTTTTTT.

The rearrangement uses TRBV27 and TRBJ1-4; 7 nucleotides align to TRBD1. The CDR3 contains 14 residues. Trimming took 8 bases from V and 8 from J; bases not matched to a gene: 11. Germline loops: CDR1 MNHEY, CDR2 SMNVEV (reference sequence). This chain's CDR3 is CASADREYIEKLFF. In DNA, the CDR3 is TGTGCCAGCGCAGACAGGGAATATATCGAAAAACTGTTTTTT.

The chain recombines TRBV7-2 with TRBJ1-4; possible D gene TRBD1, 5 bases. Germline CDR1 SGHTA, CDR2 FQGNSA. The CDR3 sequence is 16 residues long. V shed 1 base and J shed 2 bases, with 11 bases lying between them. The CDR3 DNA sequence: TGTGCCAGCAGCTTAGTGGGGCGGGGGACTAATGAAAAACTGTTTTTT. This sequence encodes CASSLVGRGTNEKLFF.